This entry describes one T cell receptor beta chain. This sample is part of a study of blood T cell repertoires in COVID-19. In the study overall: COVID-19 samples collected from the United States, Italy and Spain covered acute and convalescent phases. The analysed material was cDNA or gDNA that came from T cells, B-cell-depleted T cells, or PBMCs.

As handled by the study authors: The authors estimated nucleated cell counts from reference gene primer amplification. Sequencing was performed with immunoSEQ multiplex PCR; in TCRdb, only in-frame clones are kept and a portion is missing. The DNA was the basis for D and trimming; V, J and clone size are from that table. The repertoire holds 85,000 to 100,000 clones, with roughly 80% as singletons. This receptor was taken from a man at least 80 years old with COVID-19, enrolled during active disease. Material for sequencing was peripheral blood.

CDR3 DNA: TGTGCCAGCAGTTCGCCTCGGACTAGCGGGGGGGGCACAGATACGCAGTATTTT. This translates into CASSSPRTSGGGTDTQYF. The rearrangement links TRBV27 to TRBJ2-3, with 15 nucleotides matching TRBD2. The CDR3 consists of 18 residues. CDR1 is MNHEY and CDR2 is SMNVEV in the germline V gene (reference sequence). V shed 4 bases, J shed 1 base, and the junction held 6 bases outside the gene matches.